This entry is about one T cell receptor (beta chain). Its antigen is unknown. This sample is part of a study of shared clonotypes between healthy human individuals. General observations from the study: Researchers sampled only blood; tissue repertoires likely differ. In having few donors, the study represented limited genetic and exposure-history diversity.

Sequenced by immunoSEQ multiplex PCR; TCRdb stores in-frame clones only, minus some. The sample contains 2 million to 2.5 million clones, 93% of which appear only once. Germline V gene sequence: CDR1 SNHLY, CDR2 FYNNEI. The length of the CDR3 is 16 residues. V lost 6 bases, J lost 0 bases, and 8 bases stayed unmatched. The sequenced sample consisted of naive CD4+ T cells from PBMCs. The sample's subset: CD45RA+ positively selected. V is TRBV2 and J is TRBJ2-3; TRBD2 aligns across 8 bases. The sequence came from a young man in good health. Some clones in this sample may be carry-over from other donors' samples. CDR3 in amino acids: CASSDPGTRSTDTQYF. CDR3 in DNA: TGTGCCAGCAGCGATCCCGGGACTAGGAGCACAGATACGCAGTATTTT.